What follows describes a single T cell receptor (beta chain). Its antigen is unidentified. This specimen belongs to a study of cytomegalovirus exposure and HLA in healthy donors. Study-wide results and limits: The study found most TCR sequences rare, yet found some public TCRs in many donors.

Here immunoSEQ multiplex PCR was the method, and the copy in TCRdb shows in-frame clones only, minus some. The data contain 68,000 or so clones, 70% to 90% of them singletons. This CDR3 comprises 14 residues. CDR1 is MNHEY, CDR2 SVGAGI, per germline. V trimming: 2 bases; J trimming: 2 bases; junction bases outside the gene matches: 2. Sequencing input: PBMCs. The TCR originated in a woman between 18 and 29 years old in good health and CMV-seronegative. This chain links TRBV6-5 with TRBJ2-5; TRBD1 matches 7 bases. The CDR3 here is CASSYGDSQETQYF. The DNA of the CDR3 is TGTGCCAGCAGTTACGGGGACAGTCAAGAGACCCAGTACTTC.